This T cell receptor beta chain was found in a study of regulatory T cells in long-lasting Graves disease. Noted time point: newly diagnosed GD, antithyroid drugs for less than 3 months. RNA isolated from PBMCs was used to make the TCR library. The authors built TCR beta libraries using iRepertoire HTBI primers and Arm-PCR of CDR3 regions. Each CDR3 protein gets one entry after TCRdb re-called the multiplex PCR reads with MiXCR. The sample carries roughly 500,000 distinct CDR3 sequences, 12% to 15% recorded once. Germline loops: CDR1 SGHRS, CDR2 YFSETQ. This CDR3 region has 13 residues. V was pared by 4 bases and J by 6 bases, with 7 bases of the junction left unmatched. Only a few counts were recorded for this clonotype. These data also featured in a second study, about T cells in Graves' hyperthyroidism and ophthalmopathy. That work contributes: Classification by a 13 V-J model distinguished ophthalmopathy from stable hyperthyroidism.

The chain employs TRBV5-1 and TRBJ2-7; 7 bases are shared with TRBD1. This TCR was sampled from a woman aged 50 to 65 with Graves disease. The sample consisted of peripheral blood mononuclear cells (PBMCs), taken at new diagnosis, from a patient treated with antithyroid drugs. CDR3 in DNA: TGCGCCAGCAGCCCCGGGAACAGGGGCGAGCAGTACTTC. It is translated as CASSPGNRGEQYF.